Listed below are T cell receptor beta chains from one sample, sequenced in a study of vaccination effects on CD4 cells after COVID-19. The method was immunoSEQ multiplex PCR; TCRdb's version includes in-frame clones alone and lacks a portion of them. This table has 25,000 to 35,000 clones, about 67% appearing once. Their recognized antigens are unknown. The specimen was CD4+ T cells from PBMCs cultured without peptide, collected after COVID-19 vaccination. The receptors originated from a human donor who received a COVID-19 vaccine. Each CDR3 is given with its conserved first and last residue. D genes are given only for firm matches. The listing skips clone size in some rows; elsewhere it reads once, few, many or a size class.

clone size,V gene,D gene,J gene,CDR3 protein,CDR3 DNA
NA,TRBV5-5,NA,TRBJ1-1,CASSLAGAGGANTEAFF,TGTGCCAGCAGCTTGGCCGGGGCTGGGGGGGCGAACACTGAAGCTTTCTTT
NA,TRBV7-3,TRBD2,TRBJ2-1,CASSPYGGGMNEQFF,TGTGCCAGCAGCCCCTACGGCGGGGGGATGAATGAGCAGTTCTTC
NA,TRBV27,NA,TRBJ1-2,CASSLSTGRIYGYTF,TGTGCCAGCAGTTTATCGACTGGACGGATCTATGGCTACACCTTC
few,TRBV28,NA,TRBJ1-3,CASSFAVISGNTIYF,TGTGCCAGCAGTTTTGCGGTCATCTCTGGAAACACCATATATTTT
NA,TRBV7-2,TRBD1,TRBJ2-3,CAIRPLRDREEWDTQYF,TGTGCCATCCGACCGCTGAGGGACAGGGAGGAGTGGGATACGCAGTATTTT
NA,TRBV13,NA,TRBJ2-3,CASSQPGRREGTDTQYF,TGTGCCAGCAGCCAACCTGGCCGGCGGGAAGGCACAGATACGCAGTATTTT
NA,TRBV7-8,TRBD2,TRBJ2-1,CASSRGLAGVSRSEQFF,TGTGCCAGCAGCAGGGGACTAGCGGGAGTTAGTCGAAGTGAGCAGTTCTTC
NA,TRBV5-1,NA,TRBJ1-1,CASQAQGLNTEAFF,TGCGCCAGTCAAGCACAGGGCTTGAACACTGAAGCTTTCTTT
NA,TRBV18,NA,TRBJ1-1,CASSPGAGLVLVTEAFF,TGTGCCAGCTCACCAGGGGCAGGGTTGGTTTTAGTCACTGAAGCTTTCTTT
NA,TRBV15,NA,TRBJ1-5,CATSRDHGNQPQHF,TGTGCCACCAGCAGAGATCATGGGAATCAGCCCCAGCATTTT
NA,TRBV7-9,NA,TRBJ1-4,CASSPTGLGEKLFF,TGTGCCAGCAGCCCGACAGGTTTGGGTGAAAAACTGTTTTTT